This TCR beta chain emerged from a study of CD8 T cells in Susac syndrome. V lost 0 bases and J 7 bases, leaving 10 bases between the germline ends. The CDR3 contains 15 residues. The germline V gene has CDR1 MGHRA and CDR2 YSYEKL. An amount of RNA that ranged from about 0.45 to 1 ug was reverse transcribed with random hexamers. immunoSEQ multiplex PCR amplified TCR beta CDR3 across 54 Vbeta, 13 Jbeta. TCRdb re-called the immunoSEQ multiplex PCR reads through MiXCR, storing one row per CDR3 protein. There are roughly 67,000 distinct CDR3 sequences in the sample; about 94% occur only once, and about 0.4% lies in the top ten.

The sequenced material came from CD8+ T cells from PBMCs. The receptor's source is a human donor with multiple sclerosis. V gene TRBV4-1 combines with J gene TRBJ1-6, with unresolved D. Written as DNA, the CDR3 is TGCGCCAGCAGCCAAGAAGGGCTATGGAATTCACCCCTCCACTTT. Translation: CASSQEGLWNSPLHF.